This T cell receptor beta chain is from a study of cytomegalovirus exposure and HLA in healthy donors. Study-wide background: Later, an analysis reported that the 110 or so validation repertoires had used the same platform as the 500 to 750 first-cohort repertoires.

Study-level findings and limits: Most TCR sequences proved rare, with some public TCRs found in many donors.

With 2 bases clipped from V and 7 bases from J, the junction kept 6 bases outside the gene matches. The CDR3 runs 15 residues. The germline CDR1 and CDR2 sequences are SQVTM and ANQGSEA. Clones were sequenced by immunoSEQ multiplex PCR, and TCRdb holds only the in-frame ones, with some missing. The profile shows about 68,000 clones, roughly nine tenths of them singletons. About this clone: What it recognizes is unknown.

V gene TRBV29-1 combines with J gene TRBJ2-1; 12 positions match TRBD2. Sequenced sample: PBMCs. This receptor was taken from a man in his late teens or twenties in good health and CMV-seronegative. CDR3 amino acids: CSVEMSLAGGNEQFF. The CDR3, as DNA: TGCAGCGTTGAAATGAGTCTAGCGGGGGGGAATGAGCAGTTCTTC.